The 22 T cell receptor beta chains below were found in one sample sequenced in a study of identical twins. MiXCR, run by TCRdb on the 5' RACE reads, gives a single entry per CDR3 protein. The sample consists of 1.5 million to 2 million distinct CDR3 sequences, about 32% of them appearing once. Sequencing input: cord blood. The receptor source for this set is a newborn girl in good health.

This chain links TRBV4-1 with TRBJ1-1; 8 nucleotides line up with TRBD1. Germline V gene data show CDR1 as MGHRA and CDR2 as YSYEKL. The CDR3 has 13 amino acids. V shed 2 bases and J 10 bases; nucleotides not matched to a gene: 6. CDR3 residues: CASSQKKGQGAFF. The CDR3 DNA reads TGCGCCAGCAGCCAAAAAAAAGGACAGGGAGCTTTCTTT.

This chain connects TRBV6-2 or TRBV6-3 to TRBJ2-2; 7 positions agree with TRBD2. Trimming cost V 2 bases and J 4 bases; bases outside gene matches: 13. The germline gives CDR1 MNHEY, CDR2 SVGEGT. The CDR3 loop spans 18 amino acids. The CDR3 nucleotides are TGTGCCAGCAGTTACGCTTTCAGCGGGGCCACGAGCACCGGGGAGCTGTTTTTT. Amino acid sequence: CASSYAFSGATSTGELFF.

This clonotype was counted between two and nine times. A junction boundary mismatches the germline segment, possibly from a read error. This chain uses TRBV7-2 with TRBJ2-7; TRBD2 agrees at 8 bases. The germline CDR1 and CDR2 sequences are SGHTA and FQGNSA. There are 16 residues in the CDR3. The CDR3 bases are TGTGCCAGTAGCTTAGCGCCAAGCGGGGGCACCTACGAGCAGTACTTC. Amino acid sequence: CASSLAPSGGTYEQYF.

In its sample, this clonotype was seen a few times. The chain couples TRBV6-1 to TRBJ2-6; either TRBD1 or TRBD2 may supply D (5 bases each). Germline V CDR1 and CDR2: MNHNS, SASEGT. V lost 5 bases and J 0 bases, leaving 17 bases between the germline ends. This CDR3 has 18 residues. CDR3 protein: CASSPDGTASSGANVLTF. In DNA form, the CDR3 reads TGTGCCAGCAGTCCAGACGGGACCGCTAGCTCTGGGGCCAACGTCCTGACTTTC.

The gene calls are TRBV6-2 or TRBV6-3 and TRBJ2-1; D is tentatively TRBD1 or TRBD2 (5 bases each). CDR1 is MNHEY, CDR2 SVGEGT, per germline. The CDR3 spans 13 residues. V lost 6 bases, J lost 3 bases, and 9 bases lay in between. The CDR3 here is CASRGEYYNEQFF. In DNA form, the CDR3 reads TGTGCCAGCAGGGGGGAGTACTACAATGAGCAGTTCTTC.

This clonotype was observed a few times. The chain employs TRBV20-1 and TRBJ2-5, with D possibly matching TRBD1 (6 bases). With 3 bases removed from V and 11 bases from J, the gap between germline ends came to 19 bases. CDR3 length equals 13 residues. The germline V gene has CDR1 DFQATT and CDR2 SNEGSKA (reference sequence). The CDR3 DNA follows: TGCAGTGCTAGGGGGACACCTTCTGATGAGCAGTACTTC. Translation: CSARGTPSDEQYF.

This clonotype has just one count. CDR3 region: CSARGLVANTGELFF. CDR3 nucleotides: TGCAGTGCTAGGGGACTAGTTGCGAACACCGGGGAGCTGTTTTTT. The chain employs TRBV20-1 and TRBJ2-2, with 8 nucleotides matching TRBD2. CDR1 is DFQATT, CDR2 SNEGSKA, per germline (reference sequence). The CDR3 contains 15 residues. Trimming removed 3 bases from V and 0 bases from J; junction bases left unmatched: 3.

The chain recombines TRBV12-3 or TRBV12-4 with TRBJ2-3; D gene ambiguous. V gave up 1 base and J gave up 6 bases, with 20 bases separating them. The CDR3 loop spans 17 amino acids. The CDR3 region has the DNA TGTGCCAGCAGTTTAGGGCTATCCTCCACCTCGGCGGATACGCAGTATTTT. Translation: CASSLGLSSTSADTQYF.

The rearrangement joins TRBV25-1 to TRBJ2-4; perhaps TRBD2 as D (6 bases). The DNA end favors TRBJ2-5, so the J call may be wrong. This CDR3 spans 12 amino acids. Per germline, CDR1 MGHDK and CDR2 SYGVNS. The CDR3 DNA reads as TGTGCCAGCCGAGCAGGGAGGGAGACCCAGTACTTC. Protein: CASRAGRETQYF.

The chain joins TRBV10-3 to TRBJ2-4; D is unresolved. This CDR3 contains 17 residues. Trimming pared 8 bases from V and 5 bases from J, leaving 25 bases between. Per the germline V gene, CDR1 is ENHRY and CDR2 is SYGVKD. CDR3 in amino acids: CAISPGWRPPAQNIQYF. DNA of the CDR3: TGTGCCATCTCCCCGGGTTGGCGGCCGCCGGCACAAAACATTCAGTACTTC.

This clonotype was counted ten times or more. The chain employs TRBV20-1 and TRBJ2-1, with 7 bases lining up with TRBD2. The CDR3 sequence is 13 residues long. CDR1 is DFQATT and CDR2 is SNEGSKA in the germline V gene (reference sequence). CDR3 sequence reads: CSAGGGSYNEQFF. DNA for the CDR3: TGCAGCGCTGGGGGGGGCTCCTACAATGAGCAGTTCTTC.

In its sample, this clonotype was seen a few times. This chain uses TRBV4-2 with TRBJ2-1; tentatively, D is TRBD1 (7 bases). V gave up 5 bases and J gave up 10 bases, with 21 bases separating them. Germline V gene lookup returns CDR1 LGHNA and CDR2 YNFKEQ. The CDR3 is 15 amino acids. The DNA for the CDR3 is TGTGCCAGCAGCTCAGGACAGGTTAGGGGGGCCGAGCAGTTCTTC. Protein product: CASSSGQVRGAEQFF.

CDR3 residues: CASSQAGLADHNEQFF. CDR3 sequence (DNA): TGTGCCAGCAGCCAGGCGGGACTAGCGGATCACAATGAGCAGTTCTTC. This chain joins TRBV28 and TRBJ2-1, with 11 nucleotides matching TRBD2. CDR3 length: 16 amino acids. The junction had 9 bases not matched to a gene; V was cut back by 6 bases and J by 5 bases. CDR1 MDHEN and CDR2 SYDVKM come from the germline V gene. Complete variable domain (other parts from reference TRBV28 and TRBJ2-1): DVKVTQSSRYLVKRTGEKVFLECVQDMDHENMFWYRQDPGLGLRLIYFSYDVKMKEKGDIPEGYSVSREKKERFSLILESASTNQTSMYLCASSQAGLADHNEQFFGPGTRLTVL.

This clonotype was seen only a few times. The V and J genes are TRBV3-1 and TRBJ2-5; 11 nucleotides match TRBD1. The J call is doubtful: the DNA matches TRBJ2-7 better. This CDR3 is built from 15 residues. Germline V gene sequence: CDR1 LGHDT, CDR2 YNNKEL (reference sequence). CDR3 DNA sequence: TGTGCCAGCAGTCTCGGGACAGGGGGGAATTACGAGCAGTACTTC. Its translation is CASSLGTGGNYEQYF.

The CDR3 sequence: CASSPLGFKGRLNTEAFF. The CDR3 DNA reads TGTGCCAGCAGCCCCCTGGGGTTTAAGGGCCGGTTGAACACTGAAGCTTTCTTT. The chain carries TRBV11-2 and TRBJ1-1; D not resolved. The germline V gene has CDR1 SGHAT and CDR2 FQNNGV. Trimming removed 5 bases at V and 0 bases at J, with 22 bases between. The CDR3 has 18 residues. Using reference TRBV11-2 and TRBJ1-1 for the parts outside the CDR3, the full variable domain is EAGVAQSPRYKIIEKRQSVAFWCNPISGHATLYWYQQILGQGPKLLIQFQNNGVVDDSQLPKDRFSAERLKGVDSTLKIQPAKLEDSAVYLCASSPLGFKGRLNTEAFFGQGTRLTVV.

This clonotype was counted only a few times. The chain couples TRBV20-1 to TRBJ2-7; 9 bases map to TRBD2. Germline CDR1 DFQATT, CDR2 SNEGSKA (reference sequence). CDR3 length equals 13 residues. With 4 bases clipped from V and 4 bases from J, the junction kept 5 bases outside the gene matches. DNA of the CDR3: TGCAGTGCTAAGCCTAGCGGGACGTACGAGCAGTACTTC. It codes for CSAKPSGTYEQYF.

This clonotype was observed a few times. The chain joins TRBV3-1 to TRBJ2-3, with D possibly being TRBD1 (5 bases). V was cut by 1 base and J by 5 bases, with 13 bases left in between. CDR3 length equals 15 residues. CDR1 is LGHDT, CDR2 YNNKEL, per germline (reference sequence). This CDR3 reads CASSQGAPQGDTQYF. CDR3 bases: TGTGCCAGCAGCCAAGGAGCACCCCAGGGAGATACGCAGTATTTT.

This clonotype was observed a handful of times. The CDR3 nucleotides are TGTGCCAGCAGTGAAGCGGGCAGGGTCACTGAAGCTTTCTTT. This translates into CASSEAGRVTEAFF. The rearrangement links TRBV6-1 to TRBJ1-1, with D tentatively TRBD1 (5 bases). This CDR3 contains 14 residues. Deletions cut 0 bases from V and 4 bases from J, with 9 bases between. Germline values: CDR1 MNHNS, CDR2 SASEGT.

This clonotype was detected ten times or more. The chain joins TRBV12-3 or TRBV12-4 to TRBJ2-5; D is undetermined. V was shortened by 3 bases and J by 1 base, with 6 bases between the two germline ends. CDR3 length: 13 amino acids. The CDR3 DNA reads TGTGCCAGCAGTTTTCGGTCCCAAGAGACCCAGTACTTC. It yields the protein CASSFRSQETQYF.

The V call is TRBV7-8, the J call TRBJ2-3; D is possibly TRBD1 (6 bases). This CDR3 spans 20 amino acids. CDR1 SGHVS and CDR2 FQNEAQ come from the germline V gene. V lost 4 bases and J 1 base, leaving 27 bases between the germline ends. In DNA form, the CDR3 reads TGTGCCAGCAGCTACGTAGTGGGGCACAGGGTCCAGGGCGGCACAGATACGCAGTATTTT. Its translation is CASSYVVGHRVQGGTDTQYF.

This clonotype was observed many times. The gene calls are TRBV6-5 and TRBJ2-5; maybe TRBD1 (5 bases). The CDR3 extends over 13 amino acids. Germline CDR1 and CDR2: MNHEY and SVGAGI. Trimming removed 3 bases from V and 4 bases from J, with 9 bases in between. The CDR3 loop is CASSYDRGETQYF. For the CDR3, the DNA is TGTGCCAGCAGTTATGATAGGGGAGAGACCCAGTACTTC.

The rearrangement joins TRBV7-2 to TRBJ1-1; D is undetermined. The CDR3 runs to 14 residues. Germline lookup yields CDR1 SGHTA and CDR2 FQGNSA. With 2 bases removed from V and 5 bases from J, the gap between germline ends came to 12 bases. The CDR3 sequence: CASSLRRAGTEAFF. The CDR3 bases are TGTGCCAGCAGCTTACGTCGGGCGGGGACTGAAGCTTTCTTT.